This TCR beta chain was captured by sequencing in a study of human thymus T cells. The CDR3 runs 15 residues. V lost 2 bases and J lost 7, with 14 bases in between. Germline V gene sequence: CDR1 SNHLY, CDR2 FYNNEI. The protocol was immunoSEQ multiplex PCR, while the TCRdb copy is restricted to in-frame clones and leaves out a portion. The sample shows tens of thousands of clones, 85% to 95% of them seen only once. Thymus tissue was removed during corrective cardiac surgery. This receptor was identified in a girl in the first two years of life with a congenital heart defect but otherwise immunologically healthy. The chain has TRBV2 and TRBJ2-2, with a weak D call TRBD1 (6 bases). Sequenced sample: thymus tissue. The DNA for the CDR3 is TGTGCCAGCAGTGAAAGGCAGGGGTACGTCGGGGAGCTGTTTTTT. Translation: CASSERQGYVGELFF.